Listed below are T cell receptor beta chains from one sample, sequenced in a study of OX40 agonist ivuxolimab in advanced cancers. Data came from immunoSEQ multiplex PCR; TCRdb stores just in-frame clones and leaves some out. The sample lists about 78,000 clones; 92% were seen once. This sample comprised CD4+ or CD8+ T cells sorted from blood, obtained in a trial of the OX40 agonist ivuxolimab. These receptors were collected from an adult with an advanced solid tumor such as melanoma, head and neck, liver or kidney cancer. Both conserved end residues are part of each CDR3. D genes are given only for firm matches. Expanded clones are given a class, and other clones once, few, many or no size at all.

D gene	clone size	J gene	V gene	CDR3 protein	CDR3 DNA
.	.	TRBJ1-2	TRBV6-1	CASIHTPEVNGYTF	TGTGCCAGCATACACACCCCAGAAGTAAATGGCTACACCTTC
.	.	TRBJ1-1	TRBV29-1	CSVARVEGGDTEAFF	TGCAGCGTTGCACGGGTCGAGGGAGGGGACACTGAAGCTTTCTTT
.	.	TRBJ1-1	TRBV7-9	CASSYDIGGATEAFF	TGTGCCAGCAGTTACGACATCGGAGGGGCCACTGAAGCTTTCTTT
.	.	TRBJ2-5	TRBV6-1	CASSSLRETQYF	TGTGCCAGCAGTTCCCTTAGGGAGACCCAGTACTTC
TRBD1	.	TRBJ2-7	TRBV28	CASSFPRQGSYEQYF	TGTGCCAGCAGTTTTCCGAGACAGGGTTCCTACGAGCAGTACTTC
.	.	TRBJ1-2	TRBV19	CASSIRSRQRNYGYTF	TGTGCCAGTAGTATCCGTTCGAGACAGAGAAACTATGGCTACACCTTC
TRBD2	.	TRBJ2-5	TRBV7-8	CASTLGGDKETQYF	TGTGCCAGCACCCTCGGGGGGGATAAAGAGACCCAGTACTTC
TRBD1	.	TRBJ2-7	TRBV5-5	CASSADRVYEQYF	TGTGCCAGCAGCGCCGACAGGGTTTACGAGCAGTACTTC
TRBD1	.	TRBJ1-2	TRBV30	CAWWKGTDLYGYTF	TGTGCCTGGTGGAAGGGGACAGACCTCTATGGCTACACCTTC
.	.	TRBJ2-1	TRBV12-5	CASGLVKTQVTLNEQFF	TGTGCTAGTGGTTTGGTAAAGACACAGGTCACCCTCAATGAGCAGTTCTTC
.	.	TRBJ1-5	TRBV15	CATSREQGVYQPQHF	TGTGCCACCAGCAGAGAACAGGGAGTCTATCAGCCCCAGCATTTT
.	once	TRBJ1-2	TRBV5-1	CASSGVNYGYTF	TGCGCCAGCAGCGGGGTTAACTATGGCTACACCTTC
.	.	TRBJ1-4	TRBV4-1	CASSPQTATGEKLFF	TGCGCCAGCAGCCCTCAGACAGCGACGGGTGAAAAACTGTTTTTT
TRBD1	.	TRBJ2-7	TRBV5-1	CASAGQGQSYEQYF	TGCGCCAGCGCAGGCCAGGGACAGTCCTACGAGCAGTACTTC
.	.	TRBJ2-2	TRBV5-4	CASSLDRVVANTGELFF	TGTGCCAGCAGCTTGGACAGGGTAGTTGCGAACACCGGGGAGCTGTTTTTT
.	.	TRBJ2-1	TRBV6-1	CASRRASAYNEQFF	TGTGCCAGCCGCCGGGCTAGCGCTTACAATGAGCAGTTCTTC
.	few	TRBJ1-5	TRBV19	CASSNRINQPQHF	TGTGCCAGTAGTAACAGGATCAATCAGCCCCAGCATTTT